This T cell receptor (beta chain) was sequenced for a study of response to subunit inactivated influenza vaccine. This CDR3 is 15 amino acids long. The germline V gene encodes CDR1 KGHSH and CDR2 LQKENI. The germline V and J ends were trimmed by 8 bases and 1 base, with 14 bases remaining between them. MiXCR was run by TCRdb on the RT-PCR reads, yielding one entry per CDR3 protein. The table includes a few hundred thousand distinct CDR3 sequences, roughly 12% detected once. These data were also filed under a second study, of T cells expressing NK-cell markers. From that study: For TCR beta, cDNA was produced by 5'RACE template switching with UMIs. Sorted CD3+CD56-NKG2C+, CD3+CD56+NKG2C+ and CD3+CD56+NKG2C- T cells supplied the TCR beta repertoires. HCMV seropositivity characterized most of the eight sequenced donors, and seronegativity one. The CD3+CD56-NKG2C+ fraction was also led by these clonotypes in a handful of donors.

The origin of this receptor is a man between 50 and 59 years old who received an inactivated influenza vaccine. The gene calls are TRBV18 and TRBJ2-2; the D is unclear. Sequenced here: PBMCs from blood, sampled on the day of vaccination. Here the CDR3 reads CASTRQRQNTGELFF. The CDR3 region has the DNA TGTGCCAGCACCCGACAACGACAGAACACCGGGGAGCTGTTTTTT.